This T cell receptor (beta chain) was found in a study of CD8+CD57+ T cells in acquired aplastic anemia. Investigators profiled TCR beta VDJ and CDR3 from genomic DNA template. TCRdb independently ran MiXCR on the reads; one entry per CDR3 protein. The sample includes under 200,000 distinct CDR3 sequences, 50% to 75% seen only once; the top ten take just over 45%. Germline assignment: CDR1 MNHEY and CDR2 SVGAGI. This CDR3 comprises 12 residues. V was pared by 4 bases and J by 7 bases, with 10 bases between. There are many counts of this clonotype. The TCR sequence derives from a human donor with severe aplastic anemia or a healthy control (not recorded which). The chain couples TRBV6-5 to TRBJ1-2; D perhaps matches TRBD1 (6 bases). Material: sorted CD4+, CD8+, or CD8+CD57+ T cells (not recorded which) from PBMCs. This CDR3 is CASSSGDRGYTF. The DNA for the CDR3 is TGTGCCAGCAGTTCAGGGGATCGTGGCTACACCTTC.